The entry that follows covers one T cell receptor beta chain sequence. Its antigen is still unknown. Time point noted: 2015-2016 season, pre-vaccination. Vaccine contraindications, substance abuse, HIV/AIDS, active malignancy and active illness excluded donors. Each time point used about 40 to 100 mL of blood. The sample comes from a study of follicular helper T cells after annual influenza vaccination. Across the study: Across the 2013-2014, 2014-2015 and 2015-2016 vaccination seasons, some subjects were resampled. Study conclusions and caveats: Recurrent ICOS+CD38+ cTfh clonotypes included tetramer and AIM influenza-specific ones.

Measured with immunoSEQ multiplex PCR; TCRdb has only the in-frame clones, and not every one. The profile shows about 10,000 clones, more than 65% of them singletons. In germline, CDR1 is LNHDA, CDR2 SQIVND (reference sequence). The CDR3 runs to 14 residues. V dropped 6 bases and J dropped 3; count of bases not matched to a gene: 8. Sequences were derived from CXCR5+ CD38- circulating T follicular helper cells from blood, sampled on the day of influenza vaccination. Subset indicated: circulating Tfh, non-naive CD4+CXCR5+PD-1+ (ICOS+CD38+ or ICOS-CD38-). The chain combines TRBV19 with TRBJ2-7, with 7 bases lining up with TRBD2. The sequence came from an adult who received the influenza vaccine. CDR3 DNA: TGTGCCAGTAGCTCAGCGGGAAAGGACTACGAGCAGTACTTC. This translates into CASSSAGKDYEQYF.